This TCR beta chain derives from a study of blood T cell dynamics during melanoma immunotherapy (dated by TCRdb to 2018 to 2020). Concerning the study at large: Patients had metastatic melanoma and received first-line pembrolizumab or nivolumab plus ipilimumab as standard of care in the United Kingdom. To find early correlates of response, the study profiled the peripheral T cell receptor repertoires of patients with metastatic melanoma both before and after one cycle of checkpoint inhibitor therapy. The training cohort was made up of consecutive patients, while a further independent group of patients from the same centre was pooled to form an external validation set.

According to the study, the label for this sample's time point signals: week 3, after first cycle of checkpoint inhibitor. Blood samples were collected before treatment (T0) and at week 3 (W3), after the first cycle of checkpoint blockade. Except for a couple of patients with rapid clinical progression, response was assessed 12 weeks after the first infusion by RECIST 1.1; disease control meant complete response, partial response or stable disease. Patients were not eligible if they had prior systemic cancer treatment, concomitant immunosuppressant therapy or synchronous other active malignancies. TCR beta was sequenced in both bulk PBMC and plasma cell-free DNA in order to track circulating cells as well as T cell turnover. PBMC were isolated from blood with Lymphoprep and SepMate tubes, followed by red cell lysis. QIAamp DNA Blood Mini kits were used to extract DNA from PBMC and from sorted T cell subsets.

Findings and caveats that apply to the study as a whole: The relatively small sample size was acknowledged as a potential limitation on generalization of the results. Patients who later achieved disease control showed a bifurcated PBMC repertoire reorganization at W3, with increased clonality or increased diversity, unlike progressors. The study could not determine whether the T cell clones driving repertoire changes were melanoma-specific or reflected general immune activation.

With respect to this clone: Its antigen is still unknown. There are no base qualities to consult, and no much larger clone falls within one base.

A fixed 350 ng of DNA was loaded for every bulk PBMC sample. TCR beta CDR3 sequences were amplified from genomic DNA with the immunoSEQ TCRb Assay kit following manufacturer instructions. The KAPA Library Quantification Kit for Illumina platforms was used to quantify pooled libraries by qPCR. Sequencing of the pooled libraries was done on an Illumina NextSeq 500, with clustering at roughly 0.55-1.1 pM. Per the original workflow: The TCR data were analyzed using immunoSEQ ANALYZER and the R LymphoSeq package. A rearrangement efficiency score was calculated as productive divided by the sum of productive and non-productive CDR3 sequences. Within each patient, timepoints were compared pairwise for clonality, measured with the Gini coefficient, and for diversity, measured with the Renyi index at alpha=1. In LymphoSeq, clonal relatedness was computed using an edit distance of 3, and repertoire similarity was computed using the Bhattacharyya coefficient. To classify response, a linear discriminant analysis based on week-3 changes in clonality and diversity was built with the R MASS and caret packages. Held by TCRdb, this immuneACCESS table contains in-frame sequences only and omits some clones. Under half of the omission traces to an unresolved V gene where checked; the cause of the rest is unknown. D and trimming come from the DNA, and the V and J calls and clone size come from that table. Here the sample has 25,000 to 30,000 clones; roughly 88% occur a single time. Clones ranked in the top ten supply approximately 10% of the sample.

The TCR was taken from a human donor with melanoma. The sequencing used blood, collected from a patient treated with checkpoint blockade.

The DNA is as follows: TGCGCCAGCAGTAAACGAGAGACCCAGTACTTC. The resulting protein is CASSKRETQYF. The rearrangement joined TRBV10-2 to TRBJ2-5; the D gene is unclear. Via the germline V gene, CDR1 is WSHSY and CDR2 SAAADI. V was cut back by 5 bases and J by 4 bases, leaving a gap of 5 bases between them. From cysteine to phenylalanine, the CDR3 is 11 amino acids long. Just the 33-base CDR3 DNA is kept, in frame starting at base 1.